These T cell receptor beta chains were read from a single sample in a study of patients and donors after allogeneic stem cell transplantation. TCRdb re-called the RT-PCR reads through MiXCR, storing one row per CDR3 protein. This table holds around 150,000 distinct CDR3 sequences, about 30% found once. What was sequenced was blood, either unsorted or a sorted T cell fraction (not recorded which). All receptors come from a human donor who was either an allogeneic HSCT recipient or a stem cell or donor lymphocyte infusion donor (not recorded which). It is not recorded whose cells these are; they may come from a transplant donor. Each CDR3 is given with its conserved first and last residue. Fields, in order: J gene, D gene, clone size, V gene, CDR3 protein, CDR3 DNA. D genes are given only for firm matches. Not all rows give a size; the values are once, few, many and, for expanded clones, a class.

J: TRBJ1-4; D: -; size: few; V: TRBV4-3; CDR3: CASRSTGSGASAEKLFF; DNA: TGCGCCAGCAGAAGCACGGGGTCGGGGGCTTCGGCGGAAAAACTGTTTTTT
J: TRBJ1-1; D: -; size: many; V: TRBV10-3; CDR3: CAISQQGNTEAFF; DNA: TGTGCCATCAGCCAACAGGGGAACACTGAAGCTTTCTTT
J: TRBJ2-7; D: -; size: few; V: TRBV5-6; CDR3: CASSRLHEQYF; DNA: TGTGCCAGCAGTCGGCTGCACGAGCAGTACTTC
J: TRBJ2-7; D: TRBD2; size: -; V: TRBV20-1; CDR3: CSAISGGPYEQYF; DNA: TGCAGTGCTATATCGGGAGGGCCTTACGAGCAGTACTTC
J: TRBJ2-2; D: -; size: many; V: TRBV7-9; CDR3: CASSFTTGELFF; DNA: TGTGCCAGCAGCTTCACTACCGGGGAGCTGTTTTTT
J: TRBJ1-5; D: -; size: many; V: TRBV20-1; CDR3: CSAQLPQGSNQPQHF; DNA: TGCAGTGCACAACTACCGCAGGGTAGCAATCAGCCCCAGCATTTT
J: TRBJ2-3; D: TRBD1; size: few; V: TRBV10-1; CDR3: CASSATGATDTQYF; DNA: TGCGCCAGCAGTGCGACAGGGGCCACAGATACGCAGTATTTT
J: TRBJ2-7; D: TRBD2; size: few; V: TRBV5-1; CDR3: CASSLRLAEYEQYF; DNA: TGCGCCAGCAGCTTGCGACTAGCGGAATACGAGCAGTACTTC
J: TRBJ2-6; D: TRBD1; size: -; V: TRBV10-3; CDR3: CAISDSSDRAGANVLTF; DNA: TGTGCCATCAGTGACAGCTCCGACAGGGCTGGGGCCAACGTCCTGACTTTC
J: TRBJ2-2; D: -; size: once; V: TRBV24-1; CDR3: CATKGLSTGELFF; DNA: TGTGCCACCAAGGGACTCAGCACCGGGGAGCTGTTTTTT
J: TRBJ1-1; D: -; size: -; V: TRBV2; CDR3: CASSEPRARNTEAFF; DNA: TGTGCCAGCAGTGAACCCCGGGCTCGGAACACTGAAGCTTTCTTT
J: TRBJ2-2; D: -; size: -; V: TRBV7-2; CDR3: CARGHPTPGSCFF; DNA: -
J: TRBJ1-2; D: -; size: few; V: TRBV28; CDR3: CASTLLTGNNYGYTF; DNA: TGTGCCAGCACCCTATTGACAGGAAACAACTATGGCTACACCTTC
J: TRBJ2-1; D: -; size: few; V: TRBV29-1; CDR3: CSLKDSFSYNEQFF; DNA: TGCAGCTTAAAGGACAGTTTTTCCTACAATGAGCAGTTCTTC
J: TRBJ1-2; D: -; size: -; V: TRBV7-9; CDR3: CASSSRRGGGYTF; DNA: TGTGCCAGCAGCTCCCGTCGGGGGGGCGGCTACACCTTC
J: TRBJ2-5; D: -; size: few; V: TRBV6-2/TRBV6-3; CDR3: CASTLQWLELRETQYF; DNA: TGTGCCAGCACCTTACAGTGGCTAGAGCTCCGGGAGACCCAGTACTTC
J: TRBJ2-1; D: -; size: few; V: TRBV16; CDR3: CASSHGGGEQFF; DNA: TGTGCCAGCAGCCACGGGGGTGGCGAGCAGTTCTTC
J: TRBJ2-7; D: -; size: -; V: TRBV12-3/TRBV12-4; CDR3: CASSLSVYEQYF; DNA: TGTGCCAGCAGTTTAAGCGTATACGAGCAGTACTTC
J: TRBJ2-1; D: -; size: few; V: TRBV7-2; CDR3: CASSSRYQGNEQFF; DNA: TGTGCCAGCAGCTCCCGTTACCAGGGCAATGAGCAGTTCTTC
J: TRBJ1-4; D: -; size: few; V: TRBV5-1; CDR3: CASSLMGAPNEKLFF; DNA: TGCGCCAGCAGCTTGATGGGGGCCCCTAATGAAAAACTGTTTTTT
J: TRBJ2-7; D: TRBD1; size: few; V: TRBV29-1; CDR3: CSVVSGQGADEQYF; DNA: TGCAGCGTTGTAAGTGGCCAGGGGGCGGACGAGCAGTACTTC
J: TRBJ2-2; D: TRBD1; size: -; V: TRBV19; CDR3: CASCILDRVTGELFF; DNA: TGTGCCAGTTGTATCTTAGACAGGGTCACCGGGGAGCTGTTTTTT
J: TRBJ2-1; D: TRBD2; size: -; V: TRBV29-1; CDR3: CSVKLAGGNNEQFF; DNA: TGCAGCGTTAAACTAGCGGGAGGTAACAATGAGCAGTTCTTC
J: TRBJ2-7; D: -; size: -; V: TRBV6-1; CDR3: CASSSPETFLQYF; DNA: TGTGCCAGCAGCAGTCCCGAGACCTTCCTACAGTACTTC
J: TRBJ1-1; D: -; size: few; V: TRBV10-3; CDR3: CAISAAGGNTEAFF; DNA: TGTGCCATCAGTGCGGCGGGGGGGAACACTGAAGCTTTCTTT
J: TRBJ2-3; D: -; size: -; V: TRBV6-6; CDR3: CASSGQSGGTDTQYF; DNA: TGTGCCAGCAGCGGACAGTCCGGTGGCACAGATACGCAGTATTTT
J: TRBJ2-6; D: -; size: -; V: TRBV18; CDR3: CASSPTVSGANVLTF; DNA: TGTGCCAGCTCACCAACGGTGTCTGGGGCCAACGTCCTGACTTTC
J: TRBJ2-5; D: -; size: -; V: TRBV15; CDR3: CATSTPPGGQETQYF; DNA: TGTGCCACCAGCACGCCCCCCGGGGGCCAAGAGACCCAGTACTTC
J: TRBJ2-1; D: -; size: -; V: TRBV6-1; CDR3: CASSEDFWGTEDNEQFF; DNA: TGTGCCAGCAGTGAAGATTTTTGGGGAACTGAAGACAATGAGCAGTTCTTC